The 15 T cell receptor beta chains below come from one sample, sequenced in a study of blood T cell repertoires in COVID-19. Libraries were prepared by immunoSEQ multiplex PCR; TCRdb keeps only in-frame clonotypes and omits some of them. The sample has about 400,000 clones, roughly 90% seen once. Sequenced input: peripheral blood. These TCRs come from a man aged 35 to 55 with acute or convalescent COVID-19.

This rearrangement joins TRBV18 to TRBJ1-2; 10 bases align to TRBD1. Germline V lookup: CDR1 KGHSH, CDR2 LQKENI. The CDR3 runs to 15 residues. V lost 4 bases, J lost 1 base, and 3 bases stayed unmatched. In DNA, the CDR3 is TGTGCCAGCTCACACGGACAGGGGGATAACTATGGCTACACCTTC. Translation: CASSHGQGDNYGYTF.

The J gene is TRBJ1-4, the V gene TRBV12-3 or TRBV12-4; 7 bases match TRBD1. There are 12 residues in the CDR3. J was trimmed by 7 bases and V by 8 bases; bases with no gene match: 4. In DNA form, the CDR3 reads TGTGCCAGCGAGGGGGCCGGTGAAAAACTGTTTTTT. Encoded protein: CASEGAGEKLFF.

As DNA, the CDR3 is TGTGCCTGTAAGGACAGGCCTAATTCACCCCTCCACTTT. It specifies CACKDRPNSPLHF. V usage is TRBV30 and J usage is TRBJ1-6; 7 nucleotides line up with TRBD1. The V segment lost 6 bases and the J segment 6 bases; nucleotides outside the gene matches: 5. The germline gives CDR1 GTSNPN, CDR2 SVGIG (reference sequence). CDR3 length: 13 residues.

The V gene is TRBV7-6, the J gene TRBJ2-7, with 8 bases identical to TRBD1. Germline V CDR1 and CDR2: SGHVS, FNYEAQ. V was pared by 5 bases and J by 0 bases, with 6 bases of the junction left unmatched. The CDR3 has 15 residues. CDR3 protein: CASSTDRGFSYEQYF. The CDR3 region has the DNA TGTGCCAGCAGCACCGACAGGGGTTTCTCCTACGAGCAGTACTTC.

The chain combines TRBV18 with TRBJ1-1; 10 bases are a match to TRBD1. The germline V gene encodes CDR1 KGHSH and CDR2 LQKENI. The CDR3 runs to 17 residues. The V gene end was trimmed by 3 bases and the J gene end by 0 bases; junction bases not matched to a gene: 7. CDR3 amino acids: CASSPSLTGGMNTEAFF. CDR3 nucleotide sequence: TGTGCCAGCTCACCCTCTCTGACAGGGGGCATGAACACTGAAGCTTTCTTT.

This clone was seen once. The chain combines TRBV11-3 with TRBJ2-2; the D gene is possibly TRBD1 (6 bases). Germline V gene lookup returns CDR1 SGHNT and CDR2 YENEEA. This CDR3 is 17 amino acids long. V dropped 1 base and J dropped 5 bases, with 17 bases sitting between them. DNA for the CDR3: TGTGCCAGCAGCTTAGGGTCACAGGGTCCTGGAACCGGGGAGCTGTTTTTT. Translation gives CASSLGSQGPGTGELFF.

This chain connects TRBV9 to TRBJ2-7; 9 bases are shared with TRBD1. Germline V gives CDR1 SGDLS, CDR2 YYNGEE. The CDR3 consists of 14 residues. The V and J ends lost 0 bases and 5 bases, in that order; junction bases with no gene match: 3. CDR3 coding DNA: TGTGCCAGCAGCGTAGGGACAGGGGCGGACGAGCAGTACTTC. Translation gives CASSVGTGADEQYF.

This chain joins TRBV5-1 and TRBJ1-2; 9 bases line up with TRBD1. Germline trimming cut 0 bases from V and 8 bases from J; bases unmatched to any gene: 11. CDR3 length: 16 amino acids. CDR1 is SGHRS, CDR2 YFSETQ, per germline. The CDR3 bases are TGCGCCAGCAGCTTGGCTTTAGGACAGGGGATCGTGGGCTACACCTTC. Its translation is CASSLALGQGIVGYTF.

This chain connects TRBV6-4 to TRBJ1-5; D is uncertain. The CDR3 has 14 amino acids. In germline, CDR1 is MRHNA, CDR2 SNTAGT. Deletions cut 8 bases from V and 0 bases from J, with 11 bases between. The CDR3 region is CASQQRDSNQPQHF. The DNA of the CDR3 is TGTGCCAGCCAACAGCGGGATAGCAATCAGCCCCAGCATTTT.

The V gene is TRBV7-2, the J gene TRBJ2-7; tentative D call: TRBD1 (6 bases). Germline loops: CDR1 SGHTA, CDR2 FQGNSA. V was trimmed by 5 bases and J by 12 bases, leaving 20 bases between them. The CDR3 totals 13 residues. The CDR3: CASSPSPRDTRYF. DNA for the CDR3: TGTGCCAGCAGCCCCAGCCCCCGGGACACGCGGTACTTC.

This chain connects TRBV9 to TRBJ1-2; D is undetermined. The CDR3 is 15 amino acids. Deletions cut 4 bases from V and 2 bases from J, with 15 bases between. Germline V CDR1 and CDR2: SGDLS, YYNGEE. The CDR3 region is CASSPSSGMNYGYTF. CDR3 DNA sequence: TGTGCCAGCAGCCCCAGCTCGGGAATGAACTATGGCTACACCTTC.

The chain uses TRBV6-5 and TRBJ2-3; possibly TRBD1 for D (5 bases). Trimming stripped 5 bases from V and 0 bases from J, with 12 bases between. Germline V gives CDR1 MNHEY, CDR2 SVGAGI. The CDR3 loop spans 15 amino acids. CDR3 in DNA: TGTGCCAGCAGTCCCCTGACAGCGAGCACAGATACGCAGTATTTT. The encoded protein is CASSPLTASTDTQYF.

The V gene is TRBV19, the J gene TRBJ1-6; 7 nucleotides agree with TRBD1. With 4 bases clipped from V and 8 bases from J, the junction kept 8 bases outside the gene matches. Germline V CDR1 and CDR2: LNHDA, SQIVND (reference sequence). The CDR3 has 15 amino acids. For the CDR3, the DNA is TGTGCCAGTAGTAGACAACAGGGGTCTTATTCACCCCTCCACTTT. This codes for CASSRQQGSYSPLHF.

The chain uses TRBV6-1 and TRBJ2-7; 11 positions match TRBD1. Losses at the gene ends were 2 bases for V and 7 bases for J; bases not matched to a gene: 4. The V gene's germline CDR1 is MNHNS and CDR2 SASEGT. The CDR3 extends over 14 amino acids. CDR3 bases: TGTGCCAGCAGTGAATCGGGGACAGGGGGAGAGCAGTACTTC. This translates into CASSESGTGGEQYF.

The chain links TRBV5-1 to TRBJ2-1; 13 positions match TRBD2. V lost 2 bases and J lost 0; bases outside the gene matches: 14. CDR1 is SGHRS, CDR2 YFSETQ, per germline. The CDR3 loop spans 21 amino acids. The CDR3 protein is CASSLSRGLAGARSSYNEQFF. The CDR3 nucleotides read TGCGCCAGCAGCTTATCGCGTGGACTAGCGGGAGCAAGGAGCTCCTACAATGAGCAGTTCTTC.